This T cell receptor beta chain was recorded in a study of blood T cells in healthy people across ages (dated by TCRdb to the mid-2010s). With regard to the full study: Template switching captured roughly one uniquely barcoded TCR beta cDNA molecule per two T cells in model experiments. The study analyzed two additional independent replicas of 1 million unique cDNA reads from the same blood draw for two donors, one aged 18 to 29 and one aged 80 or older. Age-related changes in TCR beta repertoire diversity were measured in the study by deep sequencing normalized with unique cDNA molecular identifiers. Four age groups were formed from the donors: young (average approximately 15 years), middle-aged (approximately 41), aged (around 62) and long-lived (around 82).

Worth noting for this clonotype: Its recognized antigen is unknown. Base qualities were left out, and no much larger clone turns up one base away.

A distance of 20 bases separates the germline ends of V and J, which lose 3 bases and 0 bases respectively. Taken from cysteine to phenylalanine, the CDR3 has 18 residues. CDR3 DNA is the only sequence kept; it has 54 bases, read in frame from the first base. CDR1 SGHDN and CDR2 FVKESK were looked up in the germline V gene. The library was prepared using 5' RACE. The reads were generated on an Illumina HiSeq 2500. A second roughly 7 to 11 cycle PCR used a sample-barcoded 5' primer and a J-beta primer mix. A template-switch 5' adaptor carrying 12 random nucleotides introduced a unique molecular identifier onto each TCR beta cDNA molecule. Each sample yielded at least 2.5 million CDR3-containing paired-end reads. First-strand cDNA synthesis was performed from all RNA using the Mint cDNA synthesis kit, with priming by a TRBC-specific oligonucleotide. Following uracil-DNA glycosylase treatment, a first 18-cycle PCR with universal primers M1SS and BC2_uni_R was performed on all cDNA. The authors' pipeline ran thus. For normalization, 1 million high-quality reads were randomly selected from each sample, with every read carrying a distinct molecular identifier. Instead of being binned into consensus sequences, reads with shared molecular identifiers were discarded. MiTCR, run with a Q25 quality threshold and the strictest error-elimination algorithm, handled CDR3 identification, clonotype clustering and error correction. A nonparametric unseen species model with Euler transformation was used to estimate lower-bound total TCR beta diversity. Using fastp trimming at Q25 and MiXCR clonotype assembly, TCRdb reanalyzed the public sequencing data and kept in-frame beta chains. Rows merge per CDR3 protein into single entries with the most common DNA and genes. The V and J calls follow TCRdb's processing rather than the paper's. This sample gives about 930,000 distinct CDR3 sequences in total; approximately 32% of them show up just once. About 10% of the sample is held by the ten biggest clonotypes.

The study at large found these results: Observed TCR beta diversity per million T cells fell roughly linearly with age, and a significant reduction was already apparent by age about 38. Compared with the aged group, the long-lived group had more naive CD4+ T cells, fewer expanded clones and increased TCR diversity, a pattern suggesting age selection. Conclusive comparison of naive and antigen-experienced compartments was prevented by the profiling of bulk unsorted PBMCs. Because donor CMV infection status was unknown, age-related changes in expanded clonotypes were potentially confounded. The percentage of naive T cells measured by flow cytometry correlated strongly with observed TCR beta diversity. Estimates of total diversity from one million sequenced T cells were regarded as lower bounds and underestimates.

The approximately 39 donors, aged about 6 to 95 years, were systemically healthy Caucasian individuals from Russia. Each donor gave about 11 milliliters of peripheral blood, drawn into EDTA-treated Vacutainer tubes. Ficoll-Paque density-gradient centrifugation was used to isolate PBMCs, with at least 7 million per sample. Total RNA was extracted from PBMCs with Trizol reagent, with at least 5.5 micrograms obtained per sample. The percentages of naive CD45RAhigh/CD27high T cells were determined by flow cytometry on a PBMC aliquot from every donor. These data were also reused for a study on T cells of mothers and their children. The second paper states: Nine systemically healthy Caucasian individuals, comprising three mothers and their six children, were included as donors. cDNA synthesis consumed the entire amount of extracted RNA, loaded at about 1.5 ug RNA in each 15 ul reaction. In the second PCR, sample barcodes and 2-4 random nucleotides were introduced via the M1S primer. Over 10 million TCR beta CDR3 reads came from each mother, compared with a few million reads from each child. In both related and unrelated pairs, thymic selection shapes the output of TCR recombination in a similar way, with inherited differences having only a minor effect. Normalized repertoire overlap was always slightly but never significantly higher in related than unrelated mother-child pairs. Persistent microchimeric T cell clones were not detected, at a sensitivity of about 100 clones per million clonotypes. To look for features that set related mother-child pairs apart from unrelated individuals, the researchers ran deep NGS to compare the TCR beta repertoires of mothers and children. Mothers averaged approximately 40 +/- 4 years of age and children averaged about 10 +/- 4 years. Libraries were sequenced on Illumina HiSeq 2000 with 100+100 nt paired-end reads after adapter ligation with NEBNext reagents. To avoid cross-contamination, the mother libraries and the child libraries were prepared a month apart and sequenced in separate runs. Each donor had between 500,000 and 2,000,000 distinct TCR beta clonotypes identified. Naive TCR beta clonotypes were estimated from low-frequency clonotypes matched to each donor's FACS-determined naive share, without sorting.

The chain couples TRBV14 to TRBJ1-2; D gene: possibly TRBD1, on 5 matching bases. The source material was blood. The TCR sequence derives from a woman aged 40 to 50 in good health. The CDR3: CASSQDEIDRAANYGYTF. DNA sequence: TGTGCCAGCAGCCAGGACGAAATCGACAGAGCAGCTAACTATGGCTACACCTTC.